This TCR beta chain came from a study of response to subunit inactivated influenza vaccine. General observations from the study: Seasonal influenza vaccination, on each occasion, was suggested by the authors to recruit few new T cells.

With respect to this clonotype: What it recognizes is unknown. It may be a read error: a sequence one base away is much more abundant.

TCRdb independently ran MiXCR on the RT-PCR reads; one entry per CDR3 protein. Of 400,000 to 650,000 distinct CDR3 sequences in the sample, 6% to 9% were seen once. This CDR3 is built from 15 residues. This TCR derives from a man in his fifties or sixties who received an inactivated influenza vaccine. The chain combines TRBV12-3 or TRBV12-4 with TRBJ2-5; D possibly uses TRBD1 or TRBD2 (5 bases each). This sample comprised PBMCs from blood, obtained less than 30 months after vaccination. CDR3 residues: CASRLENLGRETQYF. The CDR3 DNA reads as TGTGCCAGCCGTTTAGAAAACCTGGGACGGGAGACCCAGTACTTC.